These T cell receptor beta chains were read from a single sample in a study of blood T cell repertoires in COVID-19. Libraries were prepared by immunoSEQ multiplex PCR; TCRdb keeps only in-frame clonotypes and omits some of them. Counted here are some 23,000 clones, around nine tenths occurring once; the ten biggest clones make up about 18%. Sequenced input: peripheral blood. All receptors come from a human donor in a cohort sampled during active COVID-19. CDR3s include the opening cysteine and the closing phenylalanine or tryptophan. The order of the fields is J gene, clone size, V gene, CDR3 length, D gene, CDR3 protein, CDR3 DNA. A D gene is named only where the DNA matches it firmly. Expanded clones get a size class; other rows say once, few or many, or leave the size out.

>TRBJ1-2|few|TRBV2|14|TRBD1
CASRRQGADYGYTF
TGTGCCAGCAGGCGACAGGGGGCGGACTATGGCTACACCTTC
>TRBJ2-7|NA|TRBV7-9|13|NA
CASSLPGLVEQYF
TGTGCCAGCAGCTTACCGGGTTTGGTCGAGCAGTACTTC
>TRBJ2-3|few|TRBV7-3|14|NA
CASRQTASTDTQYF
TGTGCCAGCAGGCAGACAGCTAGCACAGATACGCAGTATTTT
>TRBJ2-1|NA|TRBV19|14|TRBD2
CASRASGGAGEQFF
TGTGCCAGTAGGGCTAGCGGGGGGGCAGGTGAGCAGTTCTTC
>TRBJ2-5|NA|TRBV13|16|TRBD2
CASSLLRGGLQETQYF
TGTGCCAGCAGCTTACTACGCGGGGGGCTGCAAGAGACCCAGTACTTC
>TRBJ2-2|NA|TRBV11-1|15|TRBD2
CASSLTGGPTGELFF
TGTGCCAGCAGCTTAACGGGGGGGCCCACCGGGGAGCTGTTTTTT
>TRBJ2-7|NA|TRBV18|14|NA
CASSPTGLSYEQYF
TGTGCCAGCTCACCAACAGGGCTCTCCTACGAGCAGTACTTC
>TRBJ2-1|NA|TRBV19|15|NA
CASQREEPLYNEQFF
TGTGCCAGTCAACGTGAGGAGCCGTTATACAATGAGCAGTTCTTC
>TRBJ2-7|NA|TRBV18|15|NA
CASSPGLARGHEQYF
TGTGCCAGCTCACCCGGGTTGGCCAGGGGCCACGAGCAGTACTTC
>TRBJ2-3|NA|TRBV11-2|12|NA
CASTLSTDTQYF
TGTGCCAGCACCCTGAGCACAGATACGCAGTATTTT
>TRBJ1-2|NA|TRBV19|14|NA
CASSIGGMSGSYTF
TGTGCCAGTAGTATAGGGGGCATGTCTGGTAGCTACACCTTC
>TRBJ2-2|NA|TRBV5-6|12|NA
CASSSSTGELFF
TGTGCCAGCAGCAGTAGCACCGGGGAGCTGTTTTTT
>TRBJ2-3|NA|TRBV5-1|13|NA
CASRGGGTDTQYF
TGCGCCAGCAGGGGCGGGGGCACAGATACGCAGTATTTT
>TRBJ2-7|NA|TRBV9|13|TRBD1
CASSRQGSYEQYF
TGTGCCAGCAGCAGACAGGGCTCCTACGAGCAGTACTTC
>TRBJ2-3|once|TRBV6-4|14|NA
CASSEGGSTDTQYF
TGTGCCAGCAGTGAGGGGGGAAGCACAGATACGCAGTATTTT
>TRBJ2-1|NA|TRBV5-4|15|TRBD1
CASSRTGGGNNEQFF
TGTGCCAGCAGCAGGACAGGGGGTGGAAACAATGAGCAGTTCTTC
>TRBJ2-7|once|TRBV30|12|TRBD2
CAWGLAAYEQYF
TGTGCCTGGGGACTAGCGGCCTACGAGCAGTACTTC